This is a list of T cell receptor beta chains from one sample in a study of blood T cell repertoires in COVID-19. Sequenced by immunoSEQ multiplex PCR; TCRdb stores in-frame clones only, minus some. The sample yields some 190,000 clones, approximately 83% seen once. Sequencing was done on a sample of peripheral blood. Every receptor here comes from a human donor with active or convalescent COVID-19. The donor label of this sample is uncertain. The CDR3 runs from the conserved cysteine through the conserved F or W.

>TRBV2|TRBJ2-5
CASSPGTSRSETQYF
>TRBV9|TRBJ1-2
CASSVVQGGDGYTF
>TRBV4-1|TRBJ1-6
CASSHPRGDSYNSPLHF
>TRBV4-3|TRBJ2-6
CASSQQTPGHANSGANVLTF
>TRBV3-1/TRBV3-2|TRBJ2-1
CASSQVYQEGEQFF
>TRBV3-1/TRBV3-2|TRBJ1-3
CASSQVGGNTIYF
>TRBV6-2/TRBV6-3|TRBJ1-4
CASSPDRKVRRSEKLFF
>TRBV28|TRBJ2-7
CASSLFRSINEQYF
>TRBV2|TRBJ1-1
CASSEGRLATEAFF
>TRBV3-1/TRBV3-2|TRBJ1-3
CASSPAPFAPVSSGNTIYF
>TRBV2|TRBJ2-4
CASIPLGTPAKNIQYF
>TRBV28|TRBJ1-3
CASRGTGFGNTIYF
>TRBV20-1|TRBJ2-6
CSASLPGEVSGANVLTF
>TRBV6-4|TRBJ2-1
CASSASGGSYNEQFF
>TRBV28|TRBJ2-3
CASSPKGQATDTQYF